Presented here are 14 T cell receptor beta chains from one specimen sequenced in a study of PD-L1 blockade in urothelial cancer. Sequencing was performed with immunoSEQ multiplex PCR; in TCRdb, only in-frame clones are kept and a portion is missing. The repertoire holds more than 40,000 clones, with 70% to 90% as singletons. The starting material was PBMCs, obtained around atezolizumab (anti-PD-L1) treatment. The receptor set was obtained from a woman aged 55-69 years with urothelial cancer.

This clone is a singleton in its sample. The rearrangement joins TRBV19 to TRBJ2-1; 11 bases align to TRBD1. Germline trimming cut 8 bases from V and 5 bases from J; bases unmatched to any gene: 5. The CDR3 covers 14 residues. The germline CDR1 and CDR2 sequences are LNHDA and SQIVND (reference sequence). The CDR3 spells CASWDRGIHNEQFF. CDR3 in DNA: TGTGCCAGTTGGGACAGGGGGATCCACAATGAGCAGTTCTTC.

This CDR3 reads CASSPPGLAGGTGELFF. In nucleotides, the CDR3 is TGTGCCAGCAGCCCACCGGGACTAGCGGGGGGCACCGGGGAGCTGTTTTTT. This chain links TRBV7-2 with TRBJ2-2; 15 positions agree with TRBD2. Per the germline V gene, CDR1 is SGHTA and CDR2 is FQGNSA. The J segment lost 4 bases and the V segment lost 5 bases, leaving 5 bases of the junction unmatched. The CDR3 extends over 17 amino acids.

V usage is TRBV19 and J usage is TRBJ2-1, with 13 bases identical to TRBD2. Germline V gene data show CDR1 as LNHDA and CDR2 as SQIVND (reference sequence). The J segment lost 7 bases and the V segment lost 6 bases, leaving 3 bases of the junction unmatched. This CDR3 has 14 residues. CDR3 in DNA: TGTGCCAGTAGCCGGGGACTAGCGGGAAATGAGCAGTTCTTC. This translates into CASSRGLAGNEQFF.

The chain uses TRBV9 and TRBJ1-1; TRBD1 matches at 8 bases. The CDR3 has 14 amino acids. CDR1 is SGDLS, CDR2 YYNGEE, per germline. The V and J ends lost 3 bases and 6 bases, in that order; junction bases with no gene match: 7. The chain's CDR3 is CASSARTGSAEAFF. CDR3 bases: TGTGCCAGCAGCGCCCGGACAGGGTCGGCTGAAGCTTTCTTT.

V and J are TRBV11-3 and TRBJ2-7; D is perhaps TRBD2 (5 bases). The CDR3 totals 14 residues. Germline V lookup: CDR1 SGHNT, CDR2 YENEEA. The ends were cut back, 2 bases at V and 5 bases at J, with 13 bases in the middle. The CDR3 reads CASSLTPGMNEQYF. Here the CDR3 DNA reads TGTGCCAGCAGCTTAACCCCGGGGATGAACGAGCAGTACTTC.

The chain is built from TRBV2 and TRBJ2-5, with D possibly being TRBD2 (5 bases). This CDR3 region has 14 residues. Trimming shortened V by 7 bases and J by 3 bases, and 15 bases separated the two germline ends. The germline CDR1 and CDR2 sequences are SNHLY and FYNNEI. The CDR3 is CASKADEREETQYF. Written as DNA, the CDR3 is TGTGCCAGCAAAGCGGACGAGCGAGAAGAGACCCAGTACTTC.

The J gene is TRBJ2-3, the V gene TRBV9; 11 nucleotides agree with TRBD2. V was pared by 3 bases and J by 1 base, with 4 bases of the junction left unmatched. Germline CDR1 SGDLS, CDR2 YYNGEE. The CDR3 extends over 16 amino acids. CDR3 sequence (DNA): TGTGCCAGCAGCGCATTAGCGGGGGGGGGCACAGATACGCAGTATTTT. It specifies CASSALAGGGTDTQYF.

The chain joins TRBV5-1 to TRBJ1-6; 8 bases match TRBD1. This CDR3 is built from 14 residues. With V trimmed by 4 bases and J by 9 bases, 6 bases remained unmatched. In germline, CDR1 is SGHRS, CDR2 YFSETQ. The CDR3 DNA reads TGCGCCAGCAGCCTTGGACAGGGACGTTCACCCCTCCACTTT. It specifies CASSLGQGRSPLHF.

This clone appeared a single time. The same CDR3 is also encoded by other DNA sequences in this sample. The chain links TRBV5-6 to TRBJ2-7; D is possibly TRBD2 (5 bases). CDR3 size: 14 residues. V lost 0 bases, J lost 1 base, and 8 bases lay in between. Germline V gene lookup returns CDR1 SGHDT and CDR2 YYEEEE. The DNA for the CDR3 is TGTGCCAGCAGCTTGGTAGAGGGATCCTACGAGCAGTACTTC. It is translated as CASSLVEGSYEQYF.

CDR3 nucleotides: TGCGCCAGCAGCCTAAAACTAGCGGGGGGGCTGGGTGAGCAGTTCTTC. This codes for CASSLKLAGGLGEQFF. The chain combines TRBV5-1 with TRBJ2-1, with 13 positions matching TRBD2. V dropped 4 bases and J dropped 9; count of bases not matched to a gene: 10. CDR1 and CDR2 (germline): SGHRS, YFSETQ. The CDR3 has 16 amino acids.

The rearrangement uses TRBV5-4 and TRBJ1-3, with 7 bases aligning to TRBD1. CDR1 SGHNT and CDR2 YYREEE come from the germline V gene (reference sequence). The CDR3 is 17 residues long. The junction had 7 bases not matched to a gene; V was cut back by 1 base and J by 0 bases. The CDR3 spells CASSLYGQAFSGNTIYF. CDR3 nucleotide sequence: TGTGCCAGCAGCTTGTACGGACAGGCATTCTCTGGAAACACCATATATTTT.

This clone showed up just a few times. The chain combines TRBV5-5 with TRBJ2-1; 9 bases line up with TRBD1. The CDR3 spans 17 residues. Germline CDR1 SGHKS, CDR2 YYEKEE (reference sequence). The trim removed 0 bases at V and 7 bases at J, leaving 11 bases unmatched. DNA for the CDR3: TGTGCCAGCAGCTTGGAGCCGGGACAGGGTGTAGGGAATGAGCAGTTCTTC. It is translated as CASSLEPGQGVGNEQFF.

The rearrangement joins TRBV18 to TRBJ2-7, with a possible D match to TRBD1 (6 bases). Looked up from germline, CDR1 is KGHSH and CDR2 is LQKENI. V lost 0 bases to trimming and J lost 7 bases, with 22 bases between them. The CDR3 is made up of 17 amino acids. This CDR3 is CASSPPARVGGTWEQYF. CDR3 sequence (DNA): TGTGCCAGCTCACCACCAGCCAGGGTTGGGGGCACATGGGAGCAGTACTTC.

The gene calls are TRBV5-4 and TRBJ1-2; D is unclear. Germline V gene sequence: CDR1 SGHNT, CDR2 YYREEE (reference sequence). The CDR3 is made up of 13 amino acids. Deletions cut 3 bases from V and 2 bases from J, with 8 bases between. The CDR3 protein is CASSSDFNYGYTF. The CDR3 DNA reads as TGTGCCAGCAGCTCGGACTTCAACTATGGCTACACCTTC.